The clone carrying this TCR beta chain was recorded many times. This sample includes further DNA sequences coding for the same CDR3. CDR1 and CDR2 from the germline V gene are SGDLS and YYNGEE. The CDR3 has 14 residues. The V and J ends lost 0 bases and 4 bases, in that order; junction bases with no gene match: 3. The source of the sample is a study of shared clonotypes between healthy human individuals. As for the study in general: Those who served as donors were a couple of women and a few men between the ages of 18 and 49.

Partitioning of CD4+ cells yielded a CD45RA+ naive subset and a CD45RA-negative memory subset. Replicate PCRs run on sorted subsets employed about 220 ng DNA, approximately 30,000 T cell genomes. This table comes from immunoSEQ multiplex PCR, and its TCRdb copy is limited to in-frame clones, with some not included. The sample records 950,000 to 1,200,000 clones, around 77% being singletons. The clonotype was recovered from a man aged 18-30 years in good health. Some clones in this sample may be carry-over from other donors' samples. The chain combines TRBV9 with TRBJ2-7; 8 bases align to TRBD1. Sequences were obtained from memory CD4+ T cells from PBMCs. The subset denotes: CD45RA-negative fraction. The CDR3 coding sequence is TGTGCCAGCAGCGTAGGTGACAGGGGTTACGAGCAGTACTTC. This gives the protein CASSVGDRGYEQYF.